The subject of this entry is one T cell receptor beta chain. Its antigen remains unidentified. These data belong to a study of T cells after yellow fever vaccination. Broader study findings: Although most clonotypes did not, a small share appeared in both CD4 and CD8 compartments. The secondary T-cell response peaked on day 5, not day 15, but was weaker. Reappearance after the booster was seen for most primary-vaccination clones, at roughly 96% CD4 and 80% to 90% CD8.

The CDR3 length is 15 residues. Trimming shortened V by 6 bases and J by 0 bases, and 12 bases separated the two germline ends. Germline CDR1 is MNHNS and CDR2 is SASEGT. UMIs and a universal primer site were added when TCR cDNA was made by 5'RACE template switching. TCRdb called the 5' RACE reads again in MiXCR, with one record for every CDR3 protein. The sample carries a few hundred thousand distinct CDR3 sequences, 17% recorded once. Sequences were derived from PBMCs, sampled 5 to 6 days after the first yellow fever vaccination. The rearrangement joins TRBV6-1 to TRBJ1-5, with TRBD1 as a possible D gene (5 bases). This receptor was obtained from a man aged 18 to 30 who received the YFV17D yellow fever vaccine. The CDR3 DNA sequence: TGTGCCAGCAGAAAGACAGTTTTTAGCAATCAGCCCCAGCATTTT. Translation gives CASRKTVFSNQPQHF.